This T cell receptor (beta chain) originates from a study of cytotoxic CD8 clonotypes in ibrutinib-treated CLL. Whole-study context: After a median of about 70 months, approximately 15 patients stayed remitted and approximately 12 progressed; responses had been partial in about 24 and complete in 2. Across samples, productive templates numbered more than 200,000 and productive rearrangements reached about 98,000 on average.

This table comes from immunoSEQ multiplex PCR, and its TCRdb copy is limited to in-frame clones, with some not included. The data hold 120,000 to 150,000 clones, with about 72% observed a single time. Findings and limits, study-wide: The study found baseline clonality above age-matched healthy donors, tracking circulating CD8+ T-cell counts.

Germline CDR1 SGHTS, CDR2 YDEGEE. With 0 bases removed from V and 8 bases from J, the gap between germline ends came to 11 bases. This CDR3 contains 13 residues. About this clone: Its antigen remains unknown.

The V call is TRBV5-8, the J call TRBJ1-2, with D perhaps matching TRBD1 (5 bases). The input for sequencing was PBMCs, taken after 12 months of ibrutinib treatment. The receptor's source is a human donor with chronic lymphocytic leukemia. For the CDR3, the DNA is TGTGCCAGCAGCTTGGGACAGCCCCTCGGCTACACCTTC. Translation gives CASSLGQPLGYTF.